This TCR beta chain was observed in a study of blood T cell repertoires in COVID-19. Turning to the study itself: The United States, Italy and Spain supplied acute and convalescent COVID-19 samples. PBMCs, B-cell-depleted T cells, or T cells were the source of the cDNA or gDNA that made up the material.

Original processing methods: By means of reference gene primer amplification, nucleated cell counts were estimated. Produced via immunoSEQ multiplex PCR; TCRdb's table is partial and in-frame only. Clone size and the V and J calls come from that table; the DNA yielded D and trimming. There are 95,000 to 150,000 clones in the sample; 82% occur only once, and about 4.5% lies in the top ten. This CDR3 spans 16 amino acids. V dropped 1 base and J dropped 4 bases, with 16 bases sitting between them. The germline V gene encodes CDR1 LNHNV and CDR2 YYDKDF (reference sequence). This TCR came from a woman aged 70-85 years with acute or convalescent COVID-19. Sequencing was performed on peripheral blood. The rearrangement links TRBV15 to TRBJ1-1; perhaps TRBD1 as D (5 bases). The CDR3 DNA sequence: TGTGCCACCAGCAGAGTGTTGGGGGTGGGGGGCACTGAAGCTTTCTTT. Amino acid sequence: CATSRVLGVGGTEAFF.